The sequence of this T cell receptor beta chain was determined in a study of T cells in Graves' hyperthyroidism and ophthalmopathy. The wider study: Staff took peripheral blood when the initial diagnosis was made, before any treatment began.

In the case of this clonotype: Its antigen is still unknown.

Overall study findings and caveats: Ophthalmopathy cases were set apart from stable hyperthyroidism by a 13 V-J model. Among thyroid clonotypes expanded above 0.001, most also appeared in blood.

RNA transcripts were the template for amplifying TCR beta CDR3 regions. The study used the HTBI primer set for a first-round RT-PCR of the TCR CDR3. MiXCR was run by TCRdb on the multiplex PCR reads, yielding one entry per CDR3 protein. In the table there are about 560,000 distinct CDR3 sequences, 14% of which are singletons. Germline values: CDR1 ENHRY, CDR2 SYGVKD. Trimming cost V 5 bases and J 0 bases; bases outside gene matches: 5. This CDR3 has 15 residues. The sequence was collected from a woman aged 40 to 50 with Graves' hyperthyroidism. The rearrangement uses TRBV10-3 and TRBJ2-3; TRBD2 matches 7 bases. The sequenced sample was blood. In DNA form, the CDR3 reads TGTGCCATCAGTTCCACTAGCGAAAGCACAGATACGCAGTATTTT. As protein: CAISSTSESTDTQYF.